This TCR beta chain was sequenced during a study of breast tumors, draining lymph nodes, adjacent tissues. In its sample, this clonotype was seen many times. Its antigen is currently unknown. TCRdb re-called the multiplex PCR reads through MiXCR, storing one row per CDR3 protein. The data show about 130,000 distinct CDR3 sequences, just under 20% seen once. Regarding the study as a whole: Findings are consistent with lymph node origin and intratumoral expansion of most tumor T cells.

CDR1 and CDR2 (germline): MNHNS, SASEGT. CDR3 size: 15 residues. The ends were cut back, 2 bases at V and 3 bases at J, with 13 bases in the middle. Axillary draining lymph nodes of breast cancer patients supplied the node samples. The rearrangement joins TRBV6-1 to TRBJ1-2; weak D call: TRBD1 (5 bases). This receptor was obtained from a female donor with breast cancer. Some clones in this sample may be carry-over from other donors' samples. Specimen: axillary lymph node tissue. CDR3: CASSEMGGRDYGYTF. DNA of the CDR3: TGTGCCAGCAGTGAAATGGGGGGTAGGGACTATGGCTACACCTTC.